This section outlines one TCR beta chain sequence together with its context. Its antigen is unknown. The sample holds no much larger clone one base away, and base qualities are not on file. TCRbeta CDR3 regions were amplified from genomic DNA by means of the immunoSEQ Assay, a bias-controlled multiplex PCR. Under the source paper's analysis protocol: The number of nucleated cells in each sample was estimated from the amplification of reference gene primers within the assay. To quantify the absolute abundance of each unique TCRbeta CDR3 rearrangement, sequence reads were collapsed and filtered. Productive Simpson clonality was computed per sample as the square root of Simpson's diversity index over productive rearrangements. TCRdb retrieved this table from immuneACCESS and kept in-frame rearrangements only. Not all clones are present; in checked studies, unresolved V genes account for under half, and no reason is known for the remainder. That table gives V, J and clone size, and the DNA gave D and trimming. For this sample there are about 140,000 clones; 80% to 85% appear just once. The top ten constitute under 4.5% of the sample.

Collaborating institutions collected whole blood in K2EDTA tubes following their own protocols. For TCRbeta analysis, collaborators shipped samples in one of three forms: frozen whole blood, isolated PBMCs, or DNA extracted from either of those sample types. The cysteine opens and the phenylalanine closes a CDR3 of 15 amino acids. This entry keeps only the CDR3 DNA: 45 bases, framed from base 1. V lost 6 bases and J lost 2 bases, and the count of bases not matched to a germline gene is 8. Sequences MNHEY (CDR1) and SVGAGI (CDR2) are obtained from the germline V gene. The data stem from a study of blood T cell repertoires in COVID-19 (dated by TCRdb to between 2020 and 2021). Turning to the overall study: Samples from collaborators originated in the United States, Italy and Spain and spanned both the acute and convalescent phases of COVID-19. The prospective study material was composed of cDNA or gDNA derived from T cells, B-cell-depleted T cells, or PBMCs. Deeply sampled blood TCRbeta repertoires from subjects exposed to, actively infected with, or recovered from COVID-19 were included in the dataset. The repertoires were made available in a free public database intended to serve as a resource for research on the immune response to SARS-CoV-2. Samples came from the ongoing ImmuneRACE study (first 160 participants) plus 1,254 subjects from 6 global collaborators. A de-identified subject ID, COVID-19 status, age in years and sex were almost always included in the sample metadata. HLA class I and class II types, where available, came from metadata supplied by the sample provider rather than from assay-based typing. Overall study outcomes, separate from this receptor: How much clinical and demographic metadata was included differed by source and by participant, and the metadata was provided uncurated.

In this chain, TRBV6-5 is recombined with TRBJ1-2; the junction holds 8 bases that match TRBD1. Sequencing was carried out using peripheral blood. This TCR was sampled from a woman in her fifties or sixties with acute or convalescent COVID-19. The sequenced DNA: TGTGCCAGCAGCCTCTATGGACAGGGAAACTATGGCTACACCTTC. Translated, it gives CASSLYGQGNYGYTF.